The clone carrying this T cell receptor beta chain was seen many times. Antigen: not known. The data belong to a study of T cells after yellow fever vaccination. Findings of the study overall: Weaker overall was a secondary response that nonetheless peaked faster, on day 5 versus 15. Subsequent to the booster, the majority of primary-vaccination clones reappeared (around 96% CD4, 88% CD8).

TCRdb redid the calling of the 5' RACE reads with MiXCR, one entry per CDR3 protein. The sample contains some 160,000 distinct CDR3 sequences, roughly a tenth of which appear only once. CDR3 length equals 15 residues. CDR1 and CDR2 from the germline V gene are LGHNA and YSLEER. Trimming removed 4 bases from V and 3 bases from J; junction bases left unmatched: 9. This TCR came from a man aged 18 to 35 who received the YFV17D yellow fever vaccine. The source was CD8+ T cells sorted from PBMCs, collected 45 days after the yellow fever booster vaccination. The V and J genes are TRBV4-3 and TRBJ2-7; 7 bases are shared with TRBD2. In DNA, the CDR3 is TGCGCCAGCAGCCCAACTCGGGACTATATCTACGAGCAGTACTTC. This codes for CASSPTRDYIYEQYF.